Listed below are T cell receptor beta chains from one sample, sequenced in a study of T-cell memory formation after mild COVID-19. TCRdb re-derived calls from the 5' RACE reads in MiXCR, one entry per CDR3 protein. Of 200,000 to 300,000 distinct CDR3 sequences in the sample, approximately 15% are singletons; the top ten hold around 23%. Sample: PBMCs or a T cell subset sorted from them (not recorded which). These receptors originate from a man younger than 35 who had mild COVID-19 (a few samples of this study predate the infection). Cell type and time point are not known. Both conserved end residues are part of each CDR3. A D gene is named only where the DNA matches it firmly. Expanded clones get a size class; other rows say once, few or many, or leave the size out.

CDR3aa,CDR3nt,d_gene,j_gene,v_gene,abundance
CASSLYGQGAGEQYF,TGCGCCAGCAGCTTGTATGGACAGGGGGCAGGGGAGCAGTACTTC,TRBD1,TRBJ2-7,TRBV5-1,few
CASNSRGSTDTQYF,TGTGCCAGCAACTCACGGGGCAGCACAGATACGCAGTATTTT,NA,TRBJ2-3,TRBV3-1,medium-sized
CAIRERGGRETQYF,TGTGCCATCAGGGAGCGGGGGGGCAGGGAGACCCAGTACTTC,TRBD2,TRBJ2-5,TRBV10-3,NA
CASAGEGTGELFF,TGTGCCAGCGCGGGGGAGGGTACCGGGGAGCTGTTTTTT,TRBD2,TRBJ2-2,TRBV12-3/TRBV12-4,NA
CASSPREYEQYF,TGTGCCAGCAGCCCACGGGAATACGAGCAGTACTTC,NA,TRBJ2-7,TRBV4-2,NA
CASSQDFRAREDEQFF,TGCGCCAGCAGCCAAGATTTTAGGGCCCGTGAGGATGAGCAGTTCTTC,NA,TRBJ2-1,TRBV4-3,few
CSASRGGWSEQYF,TGCAGCGCTAGCCGCGGGGGGTGGAGCGAGCAGTACTTC,TRBD2,TRBJ2-7,TRBV20-1,many
CAWRGTGTEAFF,TGTGCCTGGAGAGGGACTGGCACTGAAGCTTTCTTT,NA,TRBJ1-1,TRBV30,few
CASSETGATDTQYF,TGTGCCAGCAGCGAGACAGGGGCCACAGATACGCAGTATTTT,TRBD1,TRBJ2-3,TRBV7-2,many
CATSDFDRGPPFF,TGTGCCACCAGTGATTTCGACAGGGGCCCCCCGTTCTTC,TRBD1,TRBJ2-1,TRBV24-1,NA
CSAYRGTEAFF,TGCAGCGCCTACAGGGGCACTGAAGCTTTCTTT,TRBD1,TRBJ1-1,TRBV29-1,few
CASSLALAGSTDTQYF,TGTGCCAGCAGCTTAGCGTTGGCGGGGAGCACAGATACGCAGTATTTT,NA,TRBJ2-3,TRBV7-6,few
CSARDRDLAQYF,TGCAGCGCACGGGACAGAGACTTGGCCCAGTACTTC,TRBD1,TRBJ2-5,TRBV29-1,few